The 21 T cell receptor beta chains presented below share a single source sample, sequenced in a study of T cell responses to AZD1222 COVID-19 vaccine. TCRdb's copy holds only in-frame clones and misses some; the assay was immunoSEQ multiplex PCR. The table lists 150,000 to 200,000 clones, roughly nine tenths of them singletons, with roughly 2.5% in the top ten. The sample here was peripheral blood, taken on day 0 of AZD1222 vaccination. These receptors were obtained from an adult in good health.

The chain joins TRBV5-5 to TRBJ2-7; 8 nucleotides agree with TRBD1. This CDR3 has 14 residues. V shed 0 bases and J 3 bases; nucleotides not matched to a gene: 2. Germline V lookup: CDR1 SGHKS, CDR2 YYEKEE (reference sequence). CDR3 in DNA: TGTGCCAGCAGCTTGGGGACAGGGCTCTACGAGCAGTACTTC. Translation gives CASSLGTGLYEQYF.

The rearrangement joins TRBV19 to TRBJ2-7; maybe TRBD2 (7 bases). V shed 0 bases and J shed 6 bases, with 12 bases lying between them. The CDR3 covers 14 residues. Germline V CDR1 and CDR2: LNHDA, SQIVND (reference sequence). CDR3 nucleotide sequence: TGTGCCAGTAGTATAGATCGCGGGGGCTCCGAGCAGTACTTC. Its protein is CASSIDRGGSEQYF.

The chain is built from TRBV7-9 and TRBJ1-2, with D tentatively TRBD1 (6 bases). Trimming removed 3 bases from V and 5 bases from J, with 13 bases in between. Germline V lookup: CDR1 SEHNR, CDR2 FQNEAQ (reference sequence). This CDR3 has 14 amino acids. The CDR3 is CASSLVGGLYGYTF. DNA of the CDR3: TGTGCCAGCAGCTTGGTAGGGGGTTTGTATGGCTACACCTTC. Variable domain in full (rest from reference TRBV7-9 and TRBJ1-2): DTGVSQNPRHKITKRGQNVTFRCDPISEHNRLYWYRQTLGQGPEFLTYFQNEAQLEKSRLLSDRFSAERPKGSFSTLEIQRTEQGDSAMYLCASSLVGGLYGYTFGSGTRLTVV.

This clone was recorded only once. The chain combines TRBV5-6 with TRBJ2-1; D is undetermined. The germline V gene has CDR1 SGHDT and CDR2 YYEEEE. Trimming took off 5 bases at V and 8 bases at J, with 20 bases between the two ends. CDR3 length: 15 residues. The CDR3 DNA reads as TGTGCCAGCAGATCTAGGCAGGCTGGCCCGGATGAGCAGTTCTTC. It codes for CASRSRQAGPDEQFF.

The V gene is TRBV19, the J gene TRBJ2-1; 7 positions agree with TRBD2. Losses at the gene ends were 7 bases for V and 0 bases for J; bases not matched to a gene: 6. The CDR3 contains 15 residues. Looked up from germline, CDR1 is LNHDA and CDR2 is SQIVND (reference sequence). The CDR3 bases are TGTGCCAGTACCATGGGGGGGAGCTCCTACAATGAGCAGTTCTTC. It specifies CASTMGGSSYNEQFF. The full variable domain, rest sourced from reference TRBV19 and TRBJ2-1, is DGGITQSPKYLFRKEGQNVTLSCEQNLNHDAMYWYRQDPGQGLRLIYYSQIVNDFQKGDIAEGYSVSREKKESFPLTVTSAQKNPTAFYLCASTMGGSSYNEQFFGPGTRLTVL.

The DNA of the CDR3 is TGTGCCAGCAGTTTTTCGGGGGGACAAATTAGCACAGATACGCAGTATTTT. Encoded protein: CASSFSGGQISTDTQYF. This chain links TRBV27 with TRBJ2-3; D is possibly TRBD2 (7 bases). The CDR3 is 17 residues long. V dropped 3 bases and J dropped 0 bases, with 16 bases sitting between them. Germline-derived CDR1 and CDR2 are MNHEY and SMNVEV (reference sequence).

The chain carries TRBV18 and TRBJ1-1; D perhaps matches TRBD1 (5 bases). This CDR3 spans 13 amino acids. Per the germline V gene, CDR1 is KGHSH and CDR2 is LQKENI. V was pared by 3 bases and J by 7 bases, with 12 bases between. CDR3 DNA: TGTGCCAGCTCACCCCAGGGCAGCGGTGAAGCTTTCTTT. Its protein product is CASSPQGSGEAFF.

V and J are TRBV10-2 and TRBJ2-3; TRBD2 agrees at 13 bases. Trimming took 0 bases from V and 6 from J; bases not matched to a gene: 9. Germline CDR1 WSHSY, CDR2 SAAADI. The CDR3 is made up of 18 amino acids. The CDR3: CASSESGTSGTIRDTQYF. The CDR3 nucleotides are TGCGCCAGCAGTGAGTCCGGGACTAGCGGGACCATCAGGGATACGCAGTATTTT.

The V gene is TRBV7-6, the J gene TRBJ2-2, with 7 bases aligning to TRBD2. The CDR3 covers 13 residues. From germline, CDR1 is SGHVS and CDR2 FNYEAQ. Losses at the gene ends were 5 bases for V and 4 bases for J; bases not matched to a gene: 1. The CDR3 here is CASSPGGTGELFF. For the CDR3, the DNA is TGTGCCAGCAGCCCGGGGGGCACCGGGGAGCTGTTTTTT.

The chain is built from TRBV5-1 and TRBJ2-1; 7 nucleotides line up with TRBD2. Trimming took 3 bases from V and 0 from J; bases not matched to a gene: 6. CDR3 size: 16 residues. Per the germline V gene, CDR1 is SGHRS and CDR2 is YFSETQ. CDR3 sequence (DNA): TGCGCCAGCAGCTCGGGAGGAGCGGGCTCCTACAATGAGCAGTTCTTC. Its protein product is CASSSGGAGSYNEQFF.

The rearrangement links TRBV5-1 to TRBJ2-5; the match to TRBD2 covers 8 bases. This CDR3 region has 15 residues. After removal of 1 base from V and 4 bases from J, the junction contained 6 bases not matched to a gene. CDR1 and CDR2 (germline): SGHRS, YFSETQ. CDR3 sequence reads: CASSLWELAGETQYF. In nucleotides, the CDR3 is TGCGCCAGCAGCTTGTGGGAGCTAGCGGGAGAGACCCAGTACTTC. The variable domain in full, completed from reference TRBV5-1 and TRBJ2-5, reads KAGVTQTPRYLIKTRGQQVTLSCSPISGHRSVSWYQQTPGQGLQFLFEYFSETQRNKGNFPGRFSGRQFSNSRSEMNVSTLELGDSALYLCASSLWELAGETQYFGPGTRLLVL.

The rearrangement links TRBV7-9 to TRBJ1-2; no definite D call. V lost 1 base and J 8 bases, leaving 8 bases between the germline ends. The CDR3 spans 12 residues. CDR1 and CDR2 from the germline V gene are SEHNR and FQNEAQ (reference sequence). This CDR3 is CASSLVGEGYTF. The CDR3 region has the DNA TGTGCCAGCAGCTTAGTTGGTGAGGGCTACACCTTC.

This clone was observed once. The chain has TRBV29-1 and TRBJ1-2, with D possibly matching TRBD1 (6 bases). The CDR3 contains 14 residues. Germline CDR1 SQVTM, CDR2 ANQGSEA. The V gene lost 4 bases and the J gene lost 8 bases, with 20 bases spanning the gap. The CDR3: CSVGDTGPMGGYTF. The CDR3 DNA reads as TGCAGCGTTGGAGATACAGGGCCTATGGGAGGCTACACCTTC.

The rearrangement uses TRBV5-1 and TRBJ2-1, with D unclear. Germline CDR1 is SGHRS and CDR2 is YFSETQ. Trimming removed 0 bases from V and 0 bases from J, with 10 bases in between. The CDR3 is 16 amino acids. CDR3 DNA sequence: TGCGCCAGCAGCTTGGGGGGAACTACCTCCTACAATGAGCAGTTCTTC. It translates to CASSLGGTTSYNEQFF.

The J gene is TRBJ2-1, the V gene TRBV6-5, with 7 bases fitting TRBD1. The V gene's germline CDR1 is MNHEY and CDR2 SVGAGI. CDR3 length: 15 amino acids. Trimming at V came to 2 bases and at J to 7 bases, leaving 8 bases not matched to a gene. The chain's CDR3 is CASSYLAGGENEQFF. CDR3 sequence (DNA): TGTGCCAGCAGTTACCTCGCAGGGGGTGAGAATGAGCAGTTCTTC.

V and J are TRBV7-8 and TRBJ2-1, with TRBD1 matching 12 bases. V lost 5 bases and J lost 9; bases outside the gene matches: 5. From germline, CDR1 is SGHVS and CDR2 FQNEAQ. The CDR3 length is 14 residues. The CDR3 region is CASSPRDRGLEQFF. The CDR3 DNA sequence: TGTGCCAGCAGCCCCAGGGACAGGGGGCTTGAGCAGTTCTTC. Based on the CDR3 plus reference TRBV7-8 and TRBJ2-1, the full variable domain is GAGVSQSPRYKVAKRGQDVALRCDPISGHVSLFWYQQALGQGPEFLTYFQNEAQLDKSGLPSDRFFAERPEGSVSTLKIQRTQQEDSAVYLCASSPRDRGLEQFFGPGTRLTVL.

There are a few counts of this clone. The chain is built from TRBV7-9 and TRBJ1-3; D is undetermined. The germline gives CDR1 SEHNR, CDR2 FQNEAQ (reference sequence). There are 16 residues in the CDR3. Trimming left V 2 bases short and J 0 bases short, with 11 bases between. CDR3 nucleotide sequence: TGTGCCAGCAGCTTATACGGCTCCCTCTCTGGAAACACCATATATTTT. This translates into CASSLYGSLSGNTIYF.

To note about this clone: Other DNA sequences of this sample code for an identical CDR3. The rearrangement joins TRBV30 to TRBJ1-5, with D unresolved. Germline CDR1 GTSNPN, CDR2 SVGIG (reference sequence). Deletions cut 0 bases from V and 3 bases from J, with 6 bases between. The CDR3 contains 13 residues. CDR3 nucleotides: TGTGCCTGGAGTGTAAACTCCAATCAGCCCCAGCATTTT. Translation: CAWSVNSNQPQHF.

CDR3 protein: CASSRDPNGVRSLSTDTQYF. The CDR3 nucleotides are TGTGCCAGCAGCCGAGACCCTAACGGTGTCAGGTCCCTTAGCACAGATACGCAGTATTTT. V usage is TRBV4-2 and J usage is TRBJ2-3, with unresolved D. The V end was cut by 4 bases, the J end by 0 bases, with 26 bases between. Germline V lookup: CDR1 LGHNA, CDR2 YNFKEQ. The CDR3 runs 20 residues.

The chain carries TRBV7-3 and TRBJ2-1, with 14 positions matching TRBD2. Trimming cost V 4 bases and J 7 bases; bases outside gene matches: 3. The CDR3 covers 15 residues. CDR1 is SGHTA and CDR2 is FQGTGA in the germline V gene. The DNA of the CDR3 is TGTGCCAGCAGCTGGGGACTAGCGGGAGTTAATGAGCAGTTCTTC. Protein: CASSWGLAGVNEQFF.

The genes are TRBV11-2 and TRBJ2-7; 11 bases align to TRBD2. Unmatched junction bases numbered 6, after V lost 5 bases and J lost 3 bases. The CDR3 length is 15 residues. Germline V gene lookup returns CDR1 SGHAT and CDR2 FQNNGV. This CDR3 reads CASSPLAGALYEQYF. The CDR3 nucleotides read TGTGCCAGCAGCCCACTAGCGGGAGCTCTCTACGAGCAGTACTTC. Filled out from reference TRBV11-2 and TRBJ2-7, the complete variable domain reads EAGVAQSPRYKIIEKRQSVAFWCNPISGHATLYWYQQILGQGPKLLIQFQNNGVVDDSQLPKDRFSAERLKGVDSTLKIQPAKLEDSAVYLCASSPLAGALYEQYFGPGTRLTVT.